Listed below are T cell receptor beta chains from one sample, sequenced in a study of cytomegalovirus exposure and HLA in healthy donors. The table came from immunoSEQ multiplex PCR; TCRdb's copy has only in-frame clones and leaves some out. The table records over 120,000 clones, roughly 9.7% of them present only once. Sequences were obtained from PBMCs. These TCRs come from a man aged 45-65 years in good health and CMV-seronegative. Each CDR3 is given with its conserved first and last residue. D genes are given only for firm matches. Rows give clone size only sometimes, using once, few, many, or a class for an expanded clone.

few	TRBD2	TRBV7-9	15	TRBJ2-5	TGTGCCAGCAGCTTAGTAGCGGGAGGGATCGAGACCCAGTACTTC	CASSLVAGGIETQYF
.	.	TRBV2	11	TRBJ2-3	TGTGCCAGCCGACAGGCAGATACGCAGTATTTT	CASRQADTQYF
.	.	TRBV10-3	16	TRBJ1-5	TGTGCCATCAGTGAGACTGGAGGAACAGATGAACAGCCCCAGCATTTT	CAISETGGTDEQPQHF
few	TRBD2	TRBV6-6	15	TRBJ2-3	TGTGCCAGCATCAGCGGGACTAGCGGTACAGATACGCAGTATTTT	CASISGTSGTDTQYF
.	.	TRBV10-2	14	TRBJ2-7	TGCGCCAGCAGTGAGCCGTCACTCGAGGACGAGCAGTACTTC	CASSEPSLEDEQYF
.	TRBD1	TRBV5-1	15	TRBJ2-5	TGCGCCAGCAGCTTAACAGGACAGGGAAGAGAGACCCAGTACTTC	CASSLTGQGRETQYF
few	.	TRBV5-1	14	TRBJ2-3	TGCGCCAGCAGATTTGAGGGCGGTTCAGATACGCAGTATTTT	CASRFEGGSDTQYF
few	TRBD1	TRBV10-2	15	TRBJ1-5	TGCGCCACCTATTCACAGGGACAGGGGAATCAGCCCCAGCATTTT	CATYSQGQGNQPQHF
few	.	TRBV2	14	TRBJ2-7	TGTGCCAGCAGTGTTCAGGGTGTAGGGGACGAGCAGTACTTC	CASSVQGVGDEQYF
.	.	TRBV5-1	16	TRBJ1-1	TGCGCCAGCAGCTTGGCTATTATAGGGGTCGGGACTGAAGCTTTCTTT	CASSLAIIGVGTEAFF
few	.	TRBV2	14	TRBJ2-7	TGTGCCAGCAGTGTAGAGGGTAGCTCCTACGAGCAGTACTTC	CASSVEGSSYEQYF
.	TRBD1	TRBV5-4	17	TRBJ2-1	TGTGCCAGCAGCTTGGCCTTTAGGACAGGGATAGGCAATGAGCAGTTCTTC	CASSLAFRTGIGNEQFF
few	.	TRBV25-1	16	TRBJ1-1	TGTGCCAGCATCCCCCGGGGGGCCAGACGGAACACTGAAGCTTTCTTT	CASIPRGARRNTEAFF
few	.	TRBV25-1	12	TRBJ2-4	TGTGCCAGCAGTCTCCGGGAGAACATTCAGTACTTC	CASSLRENIQYF
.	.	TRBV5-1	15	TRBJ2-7	TGCGCCAGCAGCCCGAGCGCGGGGGCTCCCTACGAGCAGTACTTC	CASSPSAGAPYEQYF
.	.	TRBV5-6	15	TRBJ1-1	TGTGCCAGCACCCCGATATCCTCGGGATACACTGAAGCTTTCTTT	CASTPISSGYTEAFF
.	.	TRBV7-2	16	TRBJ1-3	TGTGCCAGCAGCTTAGACGTTACATTTTCTGGAAACACCATATATTTT	CASSLDVTFSGNTIYF
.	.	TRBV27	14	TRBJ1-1	TGTGCCAGCAGCCCCATTAGGGGGAACACTGAAGCTTTCTTT	CASSPIRGNTEAFF
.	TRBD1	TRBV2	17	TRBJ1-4	TGTGCCAGCAGTACCGGGACAGGCGTAAGGGTTAATGAAAAACTGTTTTTT	CASSTGTGVRVNEKLFF
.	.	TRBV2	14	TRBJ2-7	TGTGCCAGTATGGACGTAGCGGTTTCCTACGAGCAGTACTTC	CASMDVAVSYEQYF
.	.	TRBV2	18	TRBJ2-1	TGTGCCAGCAGTAGCACTAGACGAAAGGAAGGGCCCTACAATGAGCAGTTCTTC	CASSSTRRKEGPYNEQFF
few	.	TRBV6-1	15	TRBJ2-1	TGTGCCAGCAGTAAAAGACAGGACTCCTACAATGAGCAGTTCTTC	CASSKRQDSYNEQFF
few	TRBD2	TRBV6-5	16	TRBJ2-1	TGTGCCAGCAGTTACTCGGCGGGGGGGGGCCTAAATGAGCAGTTCTTC	CASSYSAGGGLNEQFF
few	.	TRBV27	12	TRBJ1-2	TGTGCCAGCAGTTTGGCGGGAGATGGCTACACCTTC	CASSLAGDGYTF
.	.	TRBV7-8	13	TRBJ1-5	TGTGCCAGCAGTTCCTTGGACAGACGGCCCCAGCATTTT	CASSSLDRRPQHF